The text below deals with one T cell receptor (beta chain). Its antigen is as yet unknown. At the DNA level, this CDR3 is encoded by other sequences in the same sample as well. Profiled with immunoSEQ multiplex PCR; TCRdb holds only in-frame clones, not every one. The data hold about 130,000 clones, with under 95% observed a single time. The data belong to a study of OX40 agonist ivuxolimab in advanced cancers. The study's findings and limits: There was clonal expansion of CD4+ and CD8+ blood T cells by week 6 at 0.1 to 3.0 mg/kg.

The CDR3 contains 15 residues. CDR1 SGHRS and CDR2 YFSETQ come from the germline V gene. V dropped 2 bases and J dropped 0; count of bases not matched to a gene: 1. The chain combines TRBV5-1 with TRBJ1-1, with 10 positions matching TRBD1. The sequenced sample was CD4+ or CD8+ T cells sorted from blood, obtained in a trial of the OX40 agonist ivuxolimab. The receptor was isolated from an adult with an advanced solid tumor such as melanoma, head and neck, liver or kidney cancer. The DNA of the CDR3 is TGCGCCAGCAGCTTAGGGACAGGGGTGAACACTGAAGCTTTCTTT. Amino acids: CASSLGTGVNTEAFF.